In its sample, the clone carrying this TCR beta chain was seen many times. Its cognate antigen is unknown. The data originate from a study of CD8+CD57+ T cells in acquired aplastic anemia. Study-level information: The DNA of sorted CD4+ and CD8+ cells averaged approximately 3.4 ug. Study results and caveats: Overlap between patients and controls comprised about 28 CD8+ CDR3 sequences. Patients versus controls showed no significant CD8+ Simpson's diversity difference.

This CDR3 comprises 16 residues. The junction had 5 bases not matched to a gene; V was cut back by 4 bases and J by 2 bases. The V gene's germline CDR1 is SGHKS and CDR2 YYEKEE (reference sequence). Selection for sequencing was limited to patients who had shown CD8+CD57+ cell expansion by flow cytometry. Profiling that covered TCR beta VDJ and CDR3 relied on genomic DNA as its template. Each CDR3 protein gets one entry after TCRdb re-called the reads with MiXCR. The sample records about 98,000 distinct CDR3 sequences, roughly two thirds being singletons. The chain uses TRBV5-5 and TRBJ2-2; 10 nucleotides match TRBD1. Source material: sorted CD4+, CD8+, or CD8+CD57+ T cells (not recorded which) from PBMCs. The TCR was taken from a human donor with aplastic anemia. CDR3 in amino acids: CASSIRDRGNTGELFF. DNA of the CDR3: TGTGCCAGCAGCATCCGGGACAGGGGTAACACCGGGGAGCTGTTTTTT.